The 25 T cell receptor beta chains listed next were all sequenced from one sample in a study of T-cell reconstitution after alpha-beta-depleted transplantation in children. Researchers prepared the TCRbeta library using unique molecular identifiers, the study reports. TCRdb fed the PCR reads into MiXCR, producing one record per CDR3 protein. In the table there are around 400,000 distinct CDR3 sequences, approximately 11% of which are singletons. The sequences come from PBMCs from the stem cell graft donor, collected from the stem cell graft. All receptors come from a human donor who donated a stem cell graft to a child with acute myeloid leukemia.

CDR3 residues: CAWRWTGRANYGYTF. DNA for the CDR3: TGTGCCTGGAGATGGACAGGCCGAGCTAACTATGGCTACACCTTC. The genes are TRBV30 and TRBJ1-2; 7 bases align to TRBD1. CDR1 is GTSNPN and CDR2 is SVGIG in the germline V gene (reference sequence). This CDR3 comprises 15 residues. J was trimmed by 0 bases and V by 3 bases; bases with no gene match: 7.

A word on this clonotype: One junction end disagrees with the germline gene, perhaps due to a read error. This sequence joins TRBV7-7 and TRBJ2-1; 8 bases fit TRBD1. The germline gives CDR1 SSHAT, CDR2 FNYEAQ (reference sequence). The CDR3 contains 17 residues. The CDR3 loop is CASSRRAGQGYDNEQFF. The DNA for the CDR3 is TGTGCTAGCAGTCGACGGGCCGGACAGGGATACGACAATGAGCAGTTCTTC. Filled out from reference TRBV7-7 and TRBJ2-1, the complete variable domain reads GAGVSQSPRYKVTKRGQDVTLRCDPISSHATLYWYQQALGQGPEFLTYFNYEAQPDKSGLPSDRFSAERPEGSISTLTIQRTEQRDSAMYRCASSRRAGQGYDNEQFFGPGTRLTVL.

This clonotype was seen more than once but under ten times. This chain uses TRBV5-1 with TRBJ1-1; D is uncertain. Trimming removed 1 base from V and 1 base from J, with 8 bases in between. Germline assignment: CDR1 SGHRS and CDR2 YFSETQ. This CDR3 is built from 14 residues. CDR3 bases: TGCGCCAGCAGCTTGAATTGGGAGAACACTGAAGCTTTCTTT. It codes for CASSLNWENTEAFF.

The CDR3: CASSFGQGQGDTQYF. The DNA of the CDR3 is TGTGCCAGCAGCTTTGGACAGGGGCAGGGAGATACGCAGTATTTT. The chain has TRBV12-3 or TRBV12-4 and TRBJ2-3; 9 bases map to TRBD1. The CDR3 runs to 15 residues. With 6 bases clipped from V and 5 bases from J, the junction kept 9 bases outside the gene matches.

This clonotype was seen only a few times. CDR3 DNA: TGTGCCAGCAGGGGGGCCCCTAATGAAAAACTGTTTTTT. This codes for CASRGAPNEKLFF. V usage is TRBV6-1 and J usage is TRBJ1-4, with a weak D call TRBD1 (6 bases). This CDR3 has 13 residues. Deletions cut 6 bases from V and 3 bases from J, with 8 bases between. Germline CDR1 is MNHNS and CDR2 is SASEGT.

In its sample, this clonotype was seen a few times. Since a much larger clone is just one base distant, this may be a read error. The chain links TRBV5-5 to TRBJ1-5, with a weak D call TRBD1 (5 bases). This CDR3 region has 14 residues. CDR1 is SGHKS, CDR2 YYEKEE, per germline (reference sequence). V was clipped by 1 base and J by 3 bases, with 8 bases between them. CDR3 sequence reads: CASSLWGNNQPQHF. The DNA of the CDR3 is TGTGCCAGCAGCTTGTGGGGGAACAATCAGCCCCAGCATTTT.

There are a few counts of this clonotype. The V call is TRBV9, the J call TRBJ2-1; TRBD1 aligns across 12 bases. Trimming cost V 2 bases and J 4 bases; bases outside gene matches: 4. Germline CDR1 and CDR2: SGDLS and YYNGEE. The CDR3 runs 16 residues. The DNA for the CDR3 is TGTGCCAGCAGCGTCGGGACAGGGGGCCTGTACAATGAGCAGTTCTTC. It specifies CASSVGTGGLYNEQFF.

This rearrangement joins TRBV20-1 to TRBJ1-6, with TRBD1 as a possible D gene (6 bases). Trimming took off 2 bases at V and 7 bases at J, with 12 bases between the two ends. The germline gives CDR1 DFQATT, CDR2 SNEGSKA (reference sequence). This CDR3 comprises 14 residues. The CDR3 here is CSARTGTSNSPLHF. DNA of the CDR3: TGCAGTGCTAGAACCGGGACATCCAATTCACCCCTCCACTTT.

The table lists this clonotype with a few counts. The J gene is TRBJ2-1, the V gene TRBV7-2; D unclear. The CDR3 loop spans 12 amino acids. Germline CDR1 reads SGHTA; CDR2 reads FQGNSA. V shed 4 bases and J shed 4 bases, with 5 bases lying between them. The CDR3 region is CASSSEYNEQFF. The CDR3 bases are TGTGCCAGCAGCTCGGAGTACAATGAGCAGTTCTTC.

This rearrangement joins TRBV11-2 to TRBJ1-2, with 7 bases aligning to TRBD1. The junction had 6 bases not matched to a gene; V was cut back by 4 bases and J by 4 bases. This CDR3 is 14 amino acids long. The germline V gene encodes CDR1 SGHAT and CDR2 FQNNGV. The DNA for the CDR3 is TGTGCCAGCAGCTCGGGACAGAAGGCCTATGGCTACACCTTC. Encoded protein: CASSSGQKAYGYTF.

This chain links TRBV7-2 with TRBJ2-5, with D possibly matching TRBD1 (6 bases). This CDR3 has 14 residues. V lost 5 bases and J 1 base, leaving 11 bases between the germline ends. Germline CDR1 SGHTA, CDR2 FQGNSA. The CDR3 loop reads CASSPFRGQETQYF. The CDR3 bases are TGTGCCAGCAGCCCCTTCAGGGGCCAAGAGACCCAGTACTTC.

Details on this clonotype: This is likely a read error, given that the CDR3 carries no conserved phenylalanine or tryptophan at its end. This chain uses TRBV3-1 with TRBJ2-5, with 8 bases matching TRBD1. Germline trimming cut 4 bases from V and 5 bases from J; bases unmatched to any gene: 15. The CDR3 consists of 17 residues. Germline-derived CDR1 and CDR2 are LGHDT and YNNKEL (reference sequence). Here the CDR3 reads CASSPTSGQGIRETQYI. As DNA, the CDR3 is TGTGCCAGCAGCCCCACATCTGGACAGGGTATTCGGGAGACCCAGTACATC.

In this sample, this clonotype turned up a few times. The rearrangement uses TRBV7-2 and TRBJ2-1; 8 nucleotides agree with TRBD2. This CDR3 spans 14 amino acids. J gave up 5 bases and V 5 bases, and 5 bases lay outside the gene matches. Germline values: CDR1 SGHTA, CDR2 FQGNSA. CDR3 nucleotides: TGTGCCAGCAGCGCACCGGGACTAGACAATGAGCAGTTCTTC. This encodes CASSAPGLDNEQFF.

The genes are TRBV29-1 and TRBJ2-1, with D perhaps matching TRBD2 (5 bases). From germline, CDR1 is SQVTM and CDR2 ANQGSEA. V shed 3 bases and J shed 8 bases, with 17 bases lying between them. The length of the CDR3 is 14 residues. This CDR3 reads CSVEGLREEDEQFF. The DNA of the CDR3 is TGCAGCGTTGAGGGGTTGAGGGAAGAGGATGAGCAGTTCTTC.

Many counts were recorded for this clonotype. The chain links TRBV25-1 to TRBJ2-5, with TRBD1 identical over 9 bases. The ends lost 4 bases at V and 4 bases at J; junction bases unmatched: 7. The CDR3 is 15 amino acids. The germline gives CDR1 MGHDK, CDR2 SYGVNS. CDR3 coding DNA: TGTGCCAGCAGTGGGGGGGACAGGGCGGCAGAGACCCAGTACTTC. Its translation is CASSGGDRAAETQYF.

This clonotype was counted ten times or more. The chain has TRBV4-3 and TRBJ2-3, with TRBD2 identical over 9 bases. Trimming cost V 0 bases and J 8 bases; bases outside gene matches: 9. Germline CDR1 reads LGHNA; CDR2 reads YSLEER. The CDR3 runs 16 residues. The CDR3 reads CASSQDLAGAALTQYF. The CDR3 DNA is TGCGCCAGCAGCCAAGATTTAGCGGGAGCGGCCCTTACGCAGTATTTT.

In regard to this clonotype: This clone may be a read error of a much larger clone one base away. The chain links TRBV7-9 to TRBJ2-1; D unclear. Germline assignment: CDR1 SEHNR and CDR2 FQNEAQ (reference sequence). This CDR3 spans 15 amino acids. Trimming shortened V by 3 bases and J by 6 bases, and 15 bases separated the two germline ends. CDR3 loop: CASSFASGRCNEQFF. For the CDR3, the DNA is TGTGCCAGCAGCTTTGCTTCTGGCAGGTGCAATGAGCAGTTCTTC.

This clonotype was detected a few times. The chain carries TRBV5-1 and TRBJ1-1, with D perhaps matching TRBD1 (6 bases). The germline V and J ends were trimmed by 3 bases and 3 bases, with 15 bases remaining between them. Germline V gives CDR1 SGHRS, CDR2 YFSETQ. The CDR3 runs 15 residues. The CDR3 reads CASSSSGGPYTEAFF. In DNA, the CDR3 is TGCGCCAGCAGCTCATCCGGGGGCCCCTACACTGAAGCTTTCTTT.

This clonotype has just a few counts. The chain combines TRBV9 with TRBJ2-7; 13 nucleotides line up with TRBD2. Germline lookup yields CDR1 SGDLS and CDR2 YYNGEE. The CDR3 has 16 amino acids. With 3 bases clipped from V and 4 bases from J, the junction kept 7 bases outside the gene matches. The CDR3 bases are TGTGCCAGCAGCGAGGGACTAGCGGGAAATTGGTACGAGCAGTACTTC. This gives the protein CASSEGLAGNWYEQYF.

In its sample, this clonotype was seen many times. This sequence joins TRBV20-1 and TRBJ2-5; 8 bases are shared with TRBD1. V was clipped by 6 bases and J by 3 bases; unmatched bases: 6. There are 13 residues in the CDR3. Germline V gives CDR1 DFQATT, CDR2 SNEGSKA (reference sequence). Here the CDR3 reads CSASDRGEETQYF. CDR3 nucleotide sequence: TGCAGTGCAAGCGACAGGGGCGAAGAGACCCAGTACTTC.

This rearrangement joins TRBV5-1 to TRBJ2-2; TRBD2 matches at 11 bases. CDR1 and CDR2 from the germline V gene are SGHRS and YFSETQ. V lost 5 bases, J lost 3 bases, and 9 bases stayed unmatched. The CDR3 length is 17 residues. CDR3 sequence (DNA): TGCGCCAGCAGGCAGGGACTAGCGGAGCCCTACACCGGGGAGCTGTTTTTT. As protein: CASRQGLAEPYTGELFF.

Ten or more counts support this clonotype. The gene calls are TRBV4-2 and TRBJ1-2; D ambiguous. Germline V gives CDR1 LGHNA, CDR2 YNFKEQ. The CDR3 consists of 16 residues. Trimming took 0 bases from V and 7 from J, leaving 18 bases between them. CDR3: CASSQDISAGWAGYTF. CDR3 DNA: TGTGCCAGCAGCCAAGATATTTCGGCAGGATGGGCTGGCTACACCTTC.

This clonotype was recorded a few times. The chain links TRBV5-1 to TRBJ2-5; 9 nucleotides match TRBD1. Germline CDR1 and CDR2: SGHRS and YFSETQ. The CDR3 totals 17 residues. V shed 3 bases and J 4 bases; nucleotides not matched to a gene: 13. The chain's CDR3 is CASSSSYPDRGGETQYF. The CDR3, as DNA: TGCGCCAGCAGCTCAAGCTATCCCGACAGGGGGGGAGAGACCCAGTACTTC.

This clonotype was detected ten times or more. V is TRBV29-1 and J is TRBJ2-7; 8 bases map to TRBD1. Germline CDR1 reads SQVTM; CDR2 reads ANQGSEA. The CDR3 is made up of 11 amino acids. The ends lost 6 bases at V and 6 bases at J; junction bases unmatched: 4. CDR3: CSVATGGEQYF. The CDR3 coding sequence is TGCAGCGTGGCTACAGGGGGCGAGCAGTACTTC.

This clonotype was recorded many times. The CDR3, as DNA: TGTGCCAGCAGCTTAGGGGCGGAATATGGCTACACCTTC. As protein: CASSLGAEYGYTF. The rearrangement uses TRBV11-2 and TRBJ1-2; D remains ambiguous. Germline CDR1 reads SGHAT; CDR2 reads FQNNGV. V was trimmed by 1 base and J by 5 bases, leaving 8 bases between them. The CDR3 consists of 13 residues.